Each of the 2 T cell receptor beta chains below was sequenced from the same sample in a study of blood T cell repertoires in COVID-19. Assay used: immunoSEQ multiplex PCR; TCRdb lists only in-frame clones, some missing. The top ten hold around 13% of the sample, which has under 250,000 clones, 80% seen once. The source material was peripheral blood. The receptors were sampled from a human donor in a cohort sampled during active COVID-19.

The chain joins TRBV11-2 to TRBJ1-1; a possible D gene is TRBD1 (5 bases). The CDR3 has 19 residues. Deletions cut 2 bases from V and 5 bases from J, with 27 bases between. CDR1 is SGHAT and CDR2 is FQNNGV in the germline V gene. CDR3 coding DNA: TGTGCCAGCAGCTTACTTCCATCCCTCATCCGGGGGTTTAAGACTGAAGCTTTCTTT. Amino acids: CASSLLPSLIRGFKTEAFF.

At least ten counts were recorded for this clone. The rearrangement joins TRBV2 to TRBJ1-5, with 7 positions matching TRBD1. Per the germline V gene, CDR1 is SNHLY and CDR2 is FYNNEI. V lost 5 bases and J lost 1; bases outside the gene matches: 5. The CDR3 has 15 amino acids. The CDR3 loop is CASSPDRASNQPQHF. The CDR3 DNA follows: TGTGCCAGCAGTCCCGACAGGGCGAGCAATCAGCCCCAGCATTTT. The full variable domain, rest sourced from reference TRBV2 and TRBJ1-5, is EPEVTQTPSHQVTQMGQEVILRCVPISNHLYFYWYRQILGQKVEFLVSFYNNEISEKSEIFDDQFSVERPDGSNFTLKIRSTKLEDSAMYFCASSPDRASNQPQHFGDGTRLSIL.